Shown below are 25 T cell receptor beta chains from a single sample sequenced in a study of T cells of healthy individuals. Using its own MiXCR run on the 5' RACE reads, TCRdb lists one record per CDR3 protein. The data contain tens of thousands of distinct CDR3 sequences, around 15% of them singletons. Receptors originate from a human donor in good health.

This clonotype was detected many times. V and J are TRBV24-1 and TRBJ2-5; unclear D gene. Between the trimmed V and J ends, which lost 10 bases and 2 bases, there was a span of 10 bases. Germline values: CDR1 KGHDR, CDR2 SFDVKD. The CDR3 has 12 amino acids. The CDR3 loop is CATSWGQETQYF. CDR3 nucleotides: TGTGCCACGAGTTGGGGTCAAGAGACCCAGTACTTC.

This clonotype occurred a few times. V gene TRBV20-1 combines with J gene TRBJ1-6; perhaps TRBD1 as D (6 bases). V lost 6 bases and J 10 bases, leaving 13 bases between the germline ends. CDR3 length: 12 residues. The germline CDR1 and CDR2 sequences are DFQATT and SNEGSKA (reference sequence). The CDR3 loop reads CSARQVGSPLHF. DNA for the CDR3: TGCAGTGCAAGACAGGTCGGCTCACCCCTCCACTTT.

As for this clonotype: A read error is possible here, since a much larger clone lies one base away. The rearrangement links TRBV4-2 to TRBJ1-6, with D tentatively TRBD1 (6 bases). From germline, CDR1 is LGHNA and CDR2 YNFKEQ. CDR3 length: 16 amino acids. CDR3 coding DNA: TGTGCCAGCAGCCAAGACCCCGGGGGCGGTAATACACCCCTCCACTTT. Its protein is CASSQDPGGGNTPLHF.

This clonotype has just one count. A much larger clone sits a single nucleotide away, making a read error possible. In DNA form, the CDR3 reads TGTGCCAGCAGCTTCAACAATTCGGGAGCTCCGGGGGCCAACGTCCTGACTTTC. Amino acids: CASSFNNSGAPGANVLTF. The chain is built from TRBV5-4 and TRBJ2-6; possibly TRBD2 for D (6 bases). V dropped 2 bases and J dropped 4 bases, with 19 bases sitting between them. This CDR3 spans 18 amino acids. CDR1 and CDR2 from the germline V gene are SGHNT and YYREEE (reference sequence).

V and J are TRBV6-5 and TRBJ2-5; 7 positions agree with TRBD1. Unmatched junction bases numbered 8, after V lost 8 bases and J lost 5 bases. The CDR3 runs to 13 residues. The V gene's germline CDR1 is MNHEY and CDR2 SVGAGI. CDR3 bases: TGTGCCAGCCCCCACAGGGGAGAGGAGACCCAGTACTTC. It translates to CASPHRGEETQYF.

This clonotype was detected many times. The CDR3 DNA follows: TGCAGTGCTAGAGTGCCAGGAGGGACTAGGACTGAAGCTTTCTTT. This translates into CSARVPGGTRTEAFF. The J gene is TRBJ1-1, the V gene TRBV20-1, with D possibly being TRBD1 (5 bases). V was clipped by 1 base and J by 5 bases, with 17 bases between them. The CDR3 is 15 residues long. Looked up from germline, CDR1 is DFQATT and CDR2 is SNEGSKA (reference sequence).

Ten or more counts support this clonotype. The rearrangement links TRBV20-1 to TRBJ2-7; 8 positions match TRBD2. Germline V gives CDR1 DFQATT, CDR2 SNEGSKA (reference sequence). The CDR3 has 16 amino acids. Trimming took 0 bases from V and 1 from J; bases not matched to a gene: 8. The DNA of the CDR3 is TGCAGTGCTAGAGATTTTTTTGAGCGGGAGTCCTACGAGCAGTACTTC. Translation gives CSARDFFERESYEQYF.

The CDR3 DNA is TGTGCCAGCAGCTCAAAGCGGGAGGGCCGAACCGGGGAGCTGTTTTTT. Its protein product is CASSSKREGRTGELFF. J is TRBJ2-2 and V is TRBV7-8, with 10 positions matching TRBD2. The trim removed 4 bases at V and 5 bases at J, leaving 7 bases unmatched. The CDR3 extends over 16 amino acids. Germline V gene lookup returns CDR1 SGHVS and CDR2 FQNEAQ.

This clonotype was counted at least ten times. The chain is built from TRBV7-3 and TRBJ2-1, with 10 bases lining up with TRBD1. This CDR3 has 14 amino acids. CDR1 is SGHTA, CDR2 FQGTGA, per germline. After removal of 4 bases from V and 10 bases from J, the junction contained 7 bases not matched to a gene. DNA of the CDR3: TGTGCCAGCAGCTACCATTCGGGACAGGGGGAGCAGTTCTTC. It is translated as CASSYHSGQGEQFF.

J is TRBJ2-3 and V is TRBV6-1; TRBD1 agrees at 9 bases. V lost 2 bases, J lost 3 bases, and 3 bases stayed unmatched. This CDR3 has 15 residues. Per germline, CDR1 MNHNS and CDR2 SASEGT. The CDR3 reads CASSEQTGGTDTQYF. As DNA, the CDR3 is TGTGCCAGCAGTGAACAGACAGGGGGTACAGATACGCAGTATTTT.

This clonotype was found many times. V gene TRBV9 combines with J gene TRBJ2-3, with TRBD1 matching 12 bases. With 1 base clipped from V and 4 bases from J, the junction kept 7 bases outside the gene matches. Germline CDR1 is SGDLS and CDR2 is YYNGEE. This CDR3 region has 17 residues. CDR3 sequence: CASSVSSGQGAPDTQYF. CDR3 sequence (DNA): TGTGCCAGCAGCGTATCCTCGGGACAGGGGGCCCCAGATACGCAGTATTTT.

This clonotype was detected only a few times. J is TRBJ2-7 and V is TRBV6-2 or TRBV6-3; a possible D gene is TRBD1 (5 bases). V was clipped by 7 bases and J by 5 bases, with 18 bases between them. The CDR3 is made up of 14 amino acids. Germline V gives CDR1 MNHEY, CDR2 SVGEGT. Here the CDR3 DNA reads TGTGCCAGCACAAGAGGTCGACAGAGCAACGAGCAGTACTTC. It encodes CASTRGRQSNEQYF.

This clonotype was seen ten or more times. CDR3 sequence reads: CSARDPGSNQPQHF. The CDR3 DNA is TGCAGTGCTAGAGATCCGGGAAGCAATCAGCCCCAGCATTTT. The chain combines TRBV20-1 with TRBJ1-5; D gene uncertain. Germline loops: CDR1 DFQATT, CDR2 SNEGSKA (reference sequence). The CDR3 consists of 14 residues. Trimming cost V 0 bases and J 1 base, with 7 bases left between them.

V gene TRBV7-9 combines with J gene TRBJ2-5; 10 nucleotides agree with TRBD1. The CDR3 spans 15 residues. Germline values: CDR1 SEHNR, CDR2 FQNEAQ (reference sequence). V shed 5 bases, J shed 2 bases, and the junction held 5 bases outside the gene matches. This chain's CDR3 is CASSPRTGGQETQYF. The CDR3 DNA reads TGTGCCAGCAGCCCCCGGACAGGGGGGCAAGAGACCCAGTACTTC.

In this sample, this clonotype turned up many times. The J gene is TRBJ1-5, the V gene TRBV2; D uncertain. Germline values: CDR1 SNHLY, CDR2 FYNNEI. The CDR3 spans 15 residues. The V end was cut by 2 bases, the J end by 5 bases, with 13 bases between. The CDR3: CASSESARTYQPQHF. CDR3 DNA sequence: TGTGCCAGCAGTGAATCCGCCCGAACCTATCAGCCCCAGCATTTT.

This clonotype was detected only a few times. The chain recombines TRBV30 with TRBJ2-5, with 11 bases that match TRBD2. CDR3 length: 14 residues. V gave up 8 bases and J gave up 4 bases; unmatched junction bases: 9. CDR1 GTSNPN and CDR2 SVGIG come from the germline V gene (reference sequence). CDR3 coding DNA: TGTGCCCAAAGGCCGACTAGCGGGATAGAGACCCAGTACTTC. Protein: CAQRPTSGIETQYF. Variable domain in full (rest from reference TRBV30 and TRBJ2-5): SQTIHQWPATLVQPVGSPLSLECTVEGTSNPNLYWYRQAAGRGLQLLFYSVGIGQISSEVPQNLSASRPQDRQFILSSKKLLLSDSGFYLCAQRPTSGIETQYFGPGTRLLVL.

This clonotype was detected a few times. CDR3 region: CASSLRPPNTGELFF. The CDR3 DNA reads TGTGCCAGCAGTTTACGTCCGCCGAACACCGGGGAGCTGTTTTTT. The chain employs TRBV28 and TRBJ2-2; D uncertain. V dropped 2 bases and J dropped 0 bases, with 7 bases sitting between them. CDR3 size: 15 residues. In germline, CDR1 is MDHEN, CDR2 SYDVKM.

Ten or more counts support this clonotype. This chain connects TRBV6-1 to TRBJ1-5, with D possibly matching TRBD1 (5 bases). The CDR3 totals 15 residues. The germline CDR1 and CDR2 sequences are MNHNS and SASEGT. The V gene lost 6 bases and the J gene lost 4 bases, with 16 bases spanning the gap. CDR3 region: CASRLGPGENQPQHF. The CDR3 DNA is TGTGCCAGCAGGTTGGGACCCGGGGAAAATCAGCCCCAGCATTTT.

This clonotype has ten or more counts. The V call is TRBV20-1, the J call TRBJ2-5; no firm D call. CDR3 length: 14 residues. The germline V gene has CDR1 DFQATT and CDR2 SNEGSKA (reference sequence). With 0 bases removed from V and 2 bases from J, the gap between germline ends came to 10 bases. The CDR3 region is CSARDPRQQETQYF. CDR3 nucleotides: TGCAGTGCTAGAGATCCCCGACAACAAGAGACCCAGTACTTC.

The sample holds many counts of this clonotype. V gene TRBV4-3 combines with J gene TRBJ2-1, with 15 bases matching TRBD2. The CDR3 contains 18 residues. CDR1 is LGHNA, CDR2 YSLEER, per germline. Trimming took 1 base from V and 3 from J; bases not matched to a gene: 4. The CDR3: CASSQGTSGRAGYNEQFF. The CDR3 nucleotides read TGCGCCAGCAGCCAAGGGACTAGCGGGAGGGCCGGCTACAATGAGCAGTTCTTC.

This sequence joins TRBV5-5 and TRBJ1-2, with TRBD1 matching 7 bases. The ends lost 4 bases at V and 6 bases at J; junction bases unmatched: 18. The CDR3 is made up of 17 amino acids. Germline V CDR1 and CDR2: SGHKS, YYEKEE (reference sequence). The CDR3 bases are TGTGCCAGCAGCACTTACCCTGGACAGGTTGAATCTAATGGCTACACCTTC. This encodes CASSTYPGQVESNGYTF.

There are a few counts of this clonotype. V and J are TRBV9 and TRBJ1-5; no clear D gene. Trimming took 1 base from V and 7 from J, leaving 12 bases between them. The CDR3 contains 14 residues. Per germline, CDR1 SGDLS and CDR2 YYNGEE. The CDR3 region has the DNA TGTGCCAGCAGCGTACACCCGGAGGGACAGCCCCAGCATTTT. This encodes CASSVHPEGQPQHF.

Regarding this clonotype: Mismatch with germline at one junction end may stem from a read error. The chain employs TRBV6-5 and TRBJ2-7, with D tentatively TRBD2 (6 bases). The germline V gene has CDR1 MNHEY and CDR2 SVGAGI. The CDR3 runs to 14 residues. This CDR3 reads CVSGQGVGSYEQYF. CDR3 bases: TGTGTCAGCGGGCAGGGTGTGGGCTCCTACGAGCAGTACTTC.

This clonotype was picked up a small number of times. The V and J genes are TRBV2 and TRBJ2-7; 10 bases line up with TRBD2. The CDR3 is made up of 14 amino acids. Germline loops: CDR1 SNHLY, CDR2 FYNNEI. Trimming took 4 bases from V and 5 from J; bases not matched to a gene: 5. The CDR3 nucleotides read TGTGCCAGCAGTGTCCGGCTAGCGGGAGACGAGCAGTACTTC. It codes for CASSVRLAGDEQYF.

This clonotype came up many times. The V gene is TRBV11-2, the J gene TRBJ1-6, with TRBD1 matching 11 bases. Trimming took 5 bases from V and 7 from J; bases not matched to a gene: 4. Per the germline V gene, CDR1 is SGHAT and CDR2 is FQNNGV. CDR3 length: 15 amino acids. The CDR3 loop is CASSLGQGANSPLHF. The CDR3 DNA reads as TGTGCCAGCAGCCTAGGACAGGGGGCGAATTCACCCCTCCACTTT.